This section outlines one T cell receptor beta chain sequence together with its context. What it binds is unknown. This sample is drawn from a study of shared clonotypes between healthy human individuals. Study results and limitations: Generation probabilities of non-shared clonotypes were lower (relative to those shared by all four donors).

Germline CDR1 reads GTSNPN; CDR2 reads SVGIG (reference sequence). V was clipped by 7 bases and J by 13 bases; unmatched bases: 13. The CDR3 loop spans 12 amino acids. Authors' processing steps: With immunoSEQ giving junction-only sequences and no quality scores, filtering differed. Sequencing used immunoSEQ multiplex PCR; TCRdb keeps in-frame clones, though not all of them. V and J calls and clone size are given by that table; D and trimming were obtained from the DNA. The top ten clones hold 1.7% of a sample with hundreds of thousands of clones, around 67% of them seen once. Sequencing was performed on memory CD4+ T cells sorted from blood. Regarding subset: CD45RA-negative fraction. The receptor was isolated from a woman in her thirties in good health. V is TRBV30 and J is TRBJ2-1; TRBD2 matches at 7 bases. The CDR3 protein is CAFQLGRDSQFF. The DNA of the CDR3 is TGTGCCTTTCAATTGGGGAGGGACTCTCAGTTCTTC.